This T cell receptor beta chain was documented in a study of T cell responses to AZD1222 COVID-19 vaccine. Study observations and caveats: When two AZD1222 doses had been given, Spike-specific TCR breadth and depth rose. Vaccine-associated CD4 TCRs ranged over spike, dominating at 160-218 and 743-854. Seropositive status at baseline applied to only five or six AZD1222 recipients.

After removal of 2 bases from V and 8 bases from J, the junction contained 0 bases not matched to a gene. CDR1 is MNHEY, CDR2 SVGAGI, per germline. The CDR3 runs 13 residues. In the case of this clone: Its antigen is as yet unknown.

TCRdb keeps only in-frame clones here, not all; method: immunoSEQ multiplex PCR. The repertoire has under 95,000 clones, approximately 88% of them found once; the top ten carry around 10%. This clonotype was sampled from an adult who received the AZD1222 COVID-19 vaccine. Sequences were derived from peripheral blood, sampled 28 days after the second AZD1222 dose. The chain carries TRBV6-5 and TRBJ1-6; 7 bases fit TRBD1. Here the CDR3 DNA reads TGTGCCAGCAGTTACGGGACAGATTCACCCCTCCACTTT. The encoded protein is CASSYGTDSPLHF.